In its sample, the clone carrying this TCR beta chain was seen many times. Its antigen remains unidentified. The source of the sample is a study of tumor-infiltrating lymphocytes in glioblastoma multiforme. Multiple V-beta primers and a C-beta primer amplified TCRB from RNA. Unique molecular identifiers were not described for the libraries. Using its own MiXCR run on the multiplex PCR reads, TCRdb lists one record per CDR3 protein. The sample lists about 9,600 distinct CDR3 sequences, around 71% occurring once. Whole-study results and caveats: TCR plus mutation findings rest on a single glioblastoma patient.

Germline V CDR1 and CDR2: MDHEN, SYDVKM. Trimming stripped 7 bases from V and 4 bases from J, with 13 bases between. The length of the CDR3 is 13 residues. This receptor was identified in a male donor with glioblastoma. This chain links TRBV28 with TRBJ1-2; no clear D gene. The sequenced sample consisted of brain tumor tissue. CDR3 sequence reads: CASTLTQAYGYTF. The CDR3 nucleotides are TGTGCCAGCACCCTGACCCAGGCCTATGGCTACACCTTC.